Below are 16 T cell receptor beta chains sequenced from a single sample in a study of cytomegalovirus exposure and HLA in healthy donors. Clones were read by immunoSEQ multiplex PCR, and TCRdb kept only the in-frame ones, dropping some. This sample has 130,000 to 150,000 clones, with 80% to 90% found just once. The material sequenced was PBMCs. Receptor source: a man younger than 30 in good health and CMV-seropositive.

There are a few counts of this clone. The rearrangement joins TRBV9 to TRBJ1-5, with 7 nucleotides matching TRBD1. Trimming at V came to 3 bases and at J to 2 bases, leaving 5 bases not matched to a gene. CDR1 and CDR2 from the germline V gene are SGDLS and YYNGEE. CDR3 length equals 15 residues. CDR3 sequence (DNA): TGTGCCAGCAGCGACGACAGGGAGGGCAATCAGCCCCAGCATTTT. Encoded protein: CASSDDREGNQPQHF.

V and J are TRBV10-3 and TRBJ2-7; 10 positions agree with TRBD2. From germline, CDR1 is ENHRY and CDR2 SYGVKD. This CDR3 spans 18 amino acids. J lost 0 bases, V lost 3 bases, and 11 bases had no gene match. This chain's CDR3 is CAISDPARLAGSSYEQYF. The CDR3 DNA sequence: TGTGCCATCAGTGATCCCGCCCGACTAGCGGGCAGCTCCTACGAGCAGTACTTC.

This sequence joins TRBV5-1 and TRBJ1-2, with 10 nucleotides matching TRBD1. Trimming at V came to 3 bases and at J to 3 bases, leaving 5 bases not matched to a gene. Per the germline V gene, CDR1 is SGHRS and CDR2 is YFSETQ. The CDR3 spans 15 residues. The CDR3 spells CASSSDRGFHYGYTF. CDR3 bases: TGCGCCAGCAGCTCGGACAGGGGGTTTCACTATGGCTACACCTTC.

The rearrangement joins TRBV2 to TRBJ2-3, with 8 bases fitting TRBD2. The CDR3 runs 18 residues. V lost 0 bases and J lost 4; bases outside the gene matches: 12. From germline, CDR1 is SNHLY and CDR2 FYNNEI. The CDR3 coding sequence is TGTGCCAGCAGTGAAGCACTACCGGGCATGACTAGCGCAGATACGCAGTATTTT. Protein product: CASSEALPGMTSADTQYF.

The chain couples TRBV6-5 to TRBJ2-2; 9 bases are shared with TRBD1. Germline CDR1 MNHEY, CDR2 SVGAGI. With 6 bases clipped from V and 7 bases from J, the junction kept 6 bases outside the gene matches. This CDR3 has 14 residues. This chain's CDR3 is CASSQDRGSGELFF. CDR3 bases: TGTGCCAGCAGCCAGGACAGGGGTAGCGGGGAGCTGTTTTTT.

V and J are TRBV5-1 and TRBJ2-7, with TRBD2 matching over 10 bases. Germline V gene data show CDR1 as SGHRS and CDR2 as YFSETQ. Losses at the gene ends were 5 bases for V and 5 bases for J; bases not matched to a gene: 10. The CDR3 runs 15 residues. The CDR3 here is CASRFGPSGSNEQYF. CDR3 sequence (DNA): TGCGCCAGCAGGTTTGGCCCTAGCGGGAGTAACGAGCAGTACTTC.

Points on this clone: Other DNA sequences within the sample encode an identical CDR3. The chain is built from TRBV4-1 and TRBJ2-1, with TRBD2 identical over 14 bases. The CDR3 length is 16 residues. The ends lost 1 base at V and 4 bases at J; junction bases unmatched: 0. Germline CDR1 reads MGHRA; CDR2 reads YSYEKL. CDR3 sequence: CASSQGTSGGYNEQFF. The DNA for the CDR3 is TGCGCCAGCAGCCAAGGGACTAGCGGGGGGTACAATGAGCAGTTCTTC.

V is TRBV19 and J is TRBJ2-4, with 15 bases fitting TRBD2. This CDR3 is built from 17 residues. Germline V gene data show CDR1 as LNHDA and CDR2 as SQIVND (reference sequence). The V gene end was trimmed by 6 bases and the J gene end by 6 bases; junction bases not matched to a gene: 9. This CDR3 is CASSFNLGLAGGNIQYF. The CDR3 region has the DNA TGTGCCAGTAGCTTTAACCTGGGACTAGCGGGAGGAAACATTCAGTACTTC.

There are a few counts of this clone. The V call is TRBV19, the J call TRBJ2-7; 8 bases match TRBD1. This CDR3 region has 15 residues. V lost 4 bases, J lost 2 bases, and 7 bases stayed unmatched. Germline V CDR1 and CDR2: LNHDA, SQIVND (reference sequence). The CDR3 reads CASSTPGQATYEQYF. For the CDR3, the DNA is TGTGCCAGTAGTACGCCGGGACAGGCTACCTACGAGCAGTACTTC.

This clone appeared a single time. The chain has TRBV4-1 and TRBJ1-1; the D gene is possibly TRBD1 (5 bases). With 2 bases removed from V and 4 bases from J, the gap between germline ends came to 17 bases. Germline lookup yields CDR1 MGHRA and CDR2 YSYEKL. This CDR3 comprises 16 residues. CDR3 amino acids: CASSQLTGYKVTEAFF. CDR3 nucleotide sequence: TGCGCCAGCAGCCAACTTACAGGATATAAGGTCACTGAAGCTTTCTTT.

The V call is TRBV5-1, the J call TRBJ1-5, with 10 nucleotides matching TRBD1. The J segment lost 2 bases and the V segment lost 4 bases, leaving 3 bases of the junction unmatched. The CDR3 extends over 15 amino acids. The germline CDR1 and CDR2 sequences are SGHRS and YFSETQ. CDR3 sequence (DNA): TGCGCCAGCAGCCGGACAGGGGGAGGCAATCAGCCCCAGCATTTT. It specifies CASSRTGGGNQPQHF.

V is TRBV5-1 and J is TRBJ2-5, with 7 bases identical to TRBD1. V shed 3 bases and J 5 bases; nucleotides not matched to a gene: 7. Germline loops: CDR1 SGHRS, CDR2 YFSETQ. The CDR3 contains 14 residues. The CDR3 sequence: CASSYRTGTETQYF. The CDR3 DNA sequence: TGCGCCAGCAGCTATCGGACAGGCACGGAGACCCAGTACTTC.

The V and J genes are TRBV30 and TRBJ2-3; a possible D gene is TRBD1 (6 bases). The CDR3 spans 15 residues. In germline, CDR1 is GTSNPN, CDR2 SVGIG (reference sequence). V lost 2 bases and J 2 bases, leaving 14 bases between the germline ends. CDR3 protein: CAWSRTAGFTDTQYF. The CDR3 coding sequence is TGTGCCTGGAGTCGGACAGCAGGGTTCACAGATACGCAGTATTTT.

Here the CDR3 DNA reads TGTGCCAGCTCACCTTTTGGACAGGTCAACACCGGGGAGCTGTTTTTT. This translates into CASSPFGQVNTGELFF. The V call is TRBV18, the J call TRBJ2-2; 7 bases are a match to TRBD1. The germline gives CDR1 KGHSH, CDR2 LQKENI. J lost 2 bases, V lost 3 bases, and 6 bases had no gene match. CDR3 length equals 16 residues.

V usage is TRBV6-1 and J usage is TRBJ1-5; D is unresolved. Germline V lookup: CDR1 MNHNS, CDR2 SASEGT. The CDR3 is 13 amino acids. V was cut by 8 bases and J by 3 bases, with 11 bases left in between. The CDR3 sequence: CASEGRINQPQHF. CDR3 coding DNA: TGTGCCAGCGAGGGCAGAATCAATCAGCCCCAGCATTTT.

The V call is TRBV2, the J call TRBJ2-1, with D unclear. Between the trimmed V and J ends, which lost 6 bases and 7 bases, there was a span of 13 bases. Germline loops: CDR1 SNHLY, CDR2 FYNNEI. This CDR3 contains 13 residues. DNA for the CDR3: TGTGCCAGCAGATATCGTACCGGGAATGAGCAGTTCTTC. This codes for CASRYRTGNEQFF. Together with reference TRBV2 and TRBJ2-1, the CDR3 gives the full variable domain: EPEVTQTPSHQVTQMGQEVILRCVPISNHLYFYWYRQILGQKVEFLVSFYNNEISEKSEIFDDQFSVERPDGSNFTLKIRSTKLEDSAMYFCASRYRTGNEQFFGPGTRLTVL.